This T cell receptor beta chain is from a study of T-cell reconstitution after alpha-beta-depleted transplantation in children. Points on this clonotype: Its antigen is as yet unknown.

The length of the CDR3 is 14 residues. Germline V CDR1 and CDR2: SGHTA, FQGNSA. After removal of 6 bases from V and 1 base from J, the junction contained 3 bases not matched to a gene. Study-level points and caveats: T-cell counts and diversity at one year post-transplant came mainly from newly produced T cells. Expanded graft clones, several hundred of them, were reportedly the source of alpha-beta T cells about two months after transplant.

The TCRbeta library incorporated unique molecular identifiers. TCRdb reanalysed the PCR reads using MiXCR and keeps one entry per CDR3 protein. The table lists approximately 89,000 distinct CDR3 sequences, 15% to 19% of them singletons, with about 19% in the top ten. Sample: PBMCs, mostly from graft donor cells, taken 180 days after TCRalphabeta/CD19-depleted stem cell transplant. The TCR originated in a male patient between 2 and 10 years old who had a stem cell transplant for acute lymphoblastic leukemia, so the T cells may come from the graft donor. J is TRBJ2-3 and V is TRBV7-2, with TRBD1 matching 8 bases. CDR3 protein: CASRSDRGTDTQYF. The DNA of the CDR3 is TGTGCCAGCAGGTCGGACAGGGGCACAGATACGCAGTATTTT.